The 20 T cell receptor beta chains below come from one sample, sequenced in a study of T cell responses to AZD1222 COVID-19 vaccine. Produced via immunoSEQ multiplex PCR; TCRdb's table is partial and in-frame only. The table shows fewer than 150,000 clones, with about 93% occurring only once. The sequences come from peripheral blood, collected on day 0 of AZD1222 vaccination. These receptors all stem from an adult in good health.

This clone was counted once. This chain links TRBV6-1 with TRBJ1-4; tentatively, D is TRBD1 (5 bases). V was clipped by 3 bases and J by 7 bases, with 18 bases between them. This CDR3 region has 16 residues. Germline V CDR1 and CDR2: MNHNS, SASEGT. The CDR3 loop reads CASSDHEGVRSEKLFF. The CDR3 coding sequence is TGTGCCAGCAGTGACCACGAAGGGGTGAGGAGTGAAAAACTGTTTTTT.

The rearrangement links TRBV30 to TRBJ2-5; TRBD1 is a possible D gene (6 bases). Trimming took 3 bases from V and 1 from J, leaving 12 bases between them. Looked up from germline, CDR1 is GTSNPN and CDR2 is SVGIG (reference sequence). The CDR3 spans 14 residues. The CDR3 protein is CAWRGQGGQETQYF. DNA for the CDR3: TGTGCCTGGAGGGGGCAAGGGGGCCAAGAGACCCAGTACTTC. Filled out from reference TRBV30 and TRBJ2-5, the complete variable domain reads SQTIHQWPATLVQPVGSPLSLECTVEGTSNPNLYWYRQAAGRGLQLLFYSVGIGQISSEVPQNLSASRPQDRQFILSSKKLLLSDSGFYLCAWRGQGGQETQYFGPGTRLLVL.

The chain carries TRBV9 and TRBJ2-1, with 8 positions matching TRBD2. CDR3 length equals 16 residues. Looked up from germline, CDR1 is SGDLS and CDR2 is YYNGEE. The ends lost 2 bases at V and 4 bases at J; junction bases unmatched: 8. DNA for the CDR3: TGTGCCAGCAGCGTTTCAACGGGAGGGATTTACAATGAGCAGTTCTTC. It codes for CASSVSTGGIYNEQFF.

The chain links TRBV19 to TRBJ1-5; the D gene is possibly TRBD1 (5 bases). Deletions cut 1 base from V and 3 bases from J, with 10 bases between. From germline, CDR1 is LNHDA and CDR2 SQIVND (reference sequence). There are 15 residues in the CDR3. The DNA of the CDR3 is TGTGCCAGTAGTATAGCCGACAGCCACAATCAGCCCCAGCATTTT. Translated: CASSIADSHNQPQHF.

The J gene is TRBJ2-7, the V gene TRBV7-2; possibly TRBD1 for D (6 bases). Germline V gene data show CDR1 as SGHTA and CDR2 as FQGNSA. The CDR3 has 14 residues. The V and J ends lost 4 bases and 7 bases respectively, with 17 bases between them. The CDR3 nucleotides are TGTGCCAGCAGCTCCGGGACAAAGAGGGGGGAGCAGTACTTC. Translation: CASSSGTKRGEQYF.

The genes are TRBV6-5 and TRBJ1-6; D possibly corresponds to TRBD1 (5 bases). The germline CDR1 and CDR2 sequences are MNHEY and SVGAGI. V lost 8 bases and J 7 bases, leaving 15 bases between the germline ends. This CDR3 comprises 14 residues. The CDR3 nucleotides are TGTGCCAGCCGGGGGGAAATTAAGAATTCACCCCTCCACTTT. Protein sequence: CASRGEIKNSPLHF.

This chain uses TRBV5-5 with TRBJ1-1; D call uncertain. Germline V gene lookup returns CDR1 SGHKS and CDR2 YYEKEE (reference sequence). The CDR3 is made up of 13 amino acids. The V end was cut by 1 base, the J end by 1 base, with 5 bases between. The CDR3 region is CASSLTANTEAFF. CDR3 coding DNA: TGTGCCAGCAGCTTGACGGCGAACACTGAAGCTTTCTTT.

CDR3 protein: CASSQGGQDVLGPQHF. CDR3 coding DNA: TGCGCCAGCAGCCAAGGGGGACAGGACGTCTTGGGGCCCCAGCATTTT. The chain joins TRBV4-1 to TRBJ1-5; 8 bases align to TRBD1. V gave up 1 base and J gave up 9 bases; unmatched junction bases: 11. The CDR3 totals 16 residues. The germline gives CDR1 MGHRA, CDR2 YSYEKL.

The rearrangement uses TRBV2 and TRBJ2-1; 13 nucleotides agree with TRBD2. Losses at the gene ends were 6 bases for V and 6 bases for J; bases not matched to a gene: 2. The germline V gene encodes CDR1 SNHLY and CDR2 FYNNEI. The CDR3 is 14 residues long. CDR3 region: CASRRTSGGNEQFF. The DNA for the CDR3 is TGTGCCAGCAGACGGACTAGCGGGGGCAATGAGCAGTTCTTC.

The chain has TRBV3-1 (or the pseudogene TRBV3-2) and TRBJ1-2, with 7 bases that match TRBD1. Trimming at V came to 4 bases and at J to 7 bases, leaving 12 bases not matched to a gene. Germline lookup yields CDR1 LGHDT and CDR2 YNNKEL (reference sequence). CDR3 length: 15 amino acids. The CDR3 region is CASSPSTGSPSGYTF. The CDR3, as DNA: TGTGCCAGCAGCCCGTCGACAGGGAGCCCATCTGGCTACACCTTC.

The chain uses TRBV4-3 and TRBJ2-7; D is unresolved. The CDR3 extends over 15 amino acids. Trimming cost V 1 base and J 2 bases, with 12 bases left between them. CDR1 LGHNA and CDR2 YSLEER come from the germline V gene. The CDR3 sequence: CASSQGSTSAYEQYF. Here the CDR3 DNA reads TGCGCCAGCAGCCAAGGTAGTACGTCCGCCTACGAGCAGTACTTC.

CDR3 coding DNA: TGTGCCTGCCGGGACCGACCCGATCAGCCCCAGCATTTT. It encodes CACRDRPDQPQHF. The genes are TRBV19 and TRBJ1-5, with a possible D match to TRBD1 (5 bases). The germline gives CDR1 LNHDA, CDR2 SQIVND (reference sequence). Trimming cost V 11 bases and J 5 bases, with 16 bases left between them. There are 13 residues in the CDR3.

The chain carries TRBV7-2 and TRBJ1-2; no reliable D call. The germline gives CDR1 SGHTA, CDR2 FQGNSA. The CDR3 is 14 amino acids. Trimming shortened V by 5 bases and J by 2 bases, and 12 bases separated the two germline ends. The CDR3 DNA reads as TGTGCCAGCAGCCCCTCGGGCAGCAACTATGGCTACACCTTC. Translating it yields CASSPSGSNYGYTF.

This chain connects TRBV20-1 to TRBJ2-1, with D hard to call. Looked up from germline, CDR1 is DFQATT and CDR2 is SNEGSKA (reference sequence). This CDR3 region has 15 residues. V was trimmed by 3 bases and J by 8 bases, leaving 20 bases between them. The CDR3 sequence is CSASGRPTSVDEQFF. DNA for the CDR3: TGCAGTGCTAGTGGCCGGCCTACTTCGGTCGATGAGCAGTTCTTC.

Here the CDR3 reads CASSSPQGNNYGYTF. As DNA, the CDR3 is TGTGCCAGCAGTTCACCACAGGGGAATAACTATGGCTACACCTTC. The rearrangement uses TRBV28 and TRBJ1-2, with 7 bases identical to TRBD1. The junction had 6 bases not matched to a gene; V was cut back by 4 bases and J by 1 base. This CDR3 region has 15 residues. Germline-derived CDR1 and CDR2 are MDHEN and SYDVKM.

The rearrangement joins TRBV7-2 to TRBJ2-7, with no clear D. The CDR3 totals 12 residues. The germline CDR1 and CDR2 sequences are SGHTA and FQGNSA. Trimming left V 5 bases short and J 5 bases short, with 10 bases between. The CDR3 DNA is TGTGCCAGCAGCCTCCCCACTAACGAGCAGTACTTC. Translation gives CASSLPTNEQYF.

The rearrangement uses TRBV9 and TRBJ2-4, with TRBD2 matching 8 bases. The CDR3 spans 14 residues. V was clipped by 0 bases and J by 10 bases; unmatched bases: 6. Germline loops: CDR1 SGDLS, CDR2 YYNGEE. The CDR3 region is CASSVEEAGVIQYF. Written as DNA, the CDR3 is TGTGCCAGCAGCGTAGAGGAAGCGGGGGTAATTCAGTACTTC.

The rearrangement uses TRBV7-2 and TRBJ2-3; D might be TRBD2 (6 bases). Germline values: CDR1 SGHTA, CDR2 FQGNSA. V was cut by 4 bases and J by 0 bases, with 8 bases left in between. This CDR3 region has 14 residues. CDR3: CASSSTSSTDTQYF. The CDR3, as DNA: TGTGCCAGCAGCTCCACTAGCAGCACAGATACGCAGTATTTT.

A single count supports this clone. The V gene is TRBV5-4, the J gene TRBJ2-5, with D possibly called TRBD1 or TRBD2 (7 bases each). Trimming left V 5 bases short and J 2 bases short, with 13 bases between. Germline lookup yields CDR1 SGHNT and CDR2 YYREEE (reference sequence). The CDR3 length is 14 residues. CDR3 sequence: CASSIQGGQETQYF. Written as DNA, the CDR3 is TGTGCCAGCAGTATCCAGGGGGGGCAAGAGACCCAGTACTTC.

The CDR3 spells CASSQDSGRETQYF. The CDR3, as DNA: TGCGCCAGCAGCCAAGATTCGGGTAGAGAGACCCAGTACTTC. This chain links TRBV4-1 with TRBJ2-5; D gene unclear. Germline V gene sequence: CDR1 MGHRA, CDR2 YSYEKL. V lost 0 bases to trimming and J lost 4 bases, with 9 bases between them. The CDR3 consists of 14 residues.